The T cell receptor (beta chain) under discussion was sequenced for a study of blood T cell repertoires in COVID-19. On the study more broadly: The cDNA or gDNA used as material had been derived from T cells, B-cell-depleted T cells, or PBMCs.

TCRdb's table, derived via immunoSEQ multiplex PCR, lists solely in-frame clones and lacks some. The table lists around 140,000 clones, approximately 84% of them singletons. The V end was cut by 5 bases, the J end by 6 bases, with 10 bases between. The CDR3 length is 11 residues. Per germline, CDR1 DFQATT and CDR2 SNEGSKA (reference sequence). The sequence was collected from a woman in her sixties with acute or convalescent COVID-19. This chain links TRBV20-1 with TRBJ1-2; unclear D gene. The specimen was peripheral blood. In DNA form, the CDR3 reads TGCAGTGCTCCCTCCTTAGATGGCTACACCTTC. It encodes CSAPSLDGYTF.